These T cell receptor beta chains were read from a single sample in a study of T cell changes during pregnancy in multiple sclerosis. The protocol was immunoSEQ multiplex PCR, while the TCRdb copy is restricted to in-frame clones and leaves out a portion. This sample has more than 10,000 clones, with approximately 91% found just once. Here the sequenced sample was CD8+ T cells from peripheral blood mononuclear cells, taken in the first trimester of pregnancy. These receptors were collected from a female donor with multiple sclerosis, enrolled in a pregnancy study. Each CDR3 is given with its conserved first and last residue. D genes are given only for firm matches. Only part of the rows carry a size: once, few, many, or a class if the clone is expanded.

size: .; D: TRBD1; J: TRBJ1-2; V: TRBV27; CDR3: CASRRDRDYGYTF; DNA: TGTGCCAGCAGACGGGACAGGGACTATGGCTACACCTTC
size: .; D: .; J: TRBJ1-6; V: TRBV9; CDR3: CASSVGSSYNSPLHF; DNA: TGTGCCAGCAGCGTCGGGAGCTCCTATAATTCACCCCTCCACTTT
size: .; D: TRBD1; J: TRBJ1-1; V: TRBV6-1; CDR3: CASSEIGDSPDEAFF; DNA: TGTGCCAGCAGTGAAATAGGGGACAGCCCTGATGAAGCTTTCTTT
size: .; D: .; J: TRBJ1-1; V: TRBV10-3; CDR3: CATSDSQNTEAFF; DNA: TGTGCCACCTCGGACAGCCAGAACACTGAAGCTTTCTTT
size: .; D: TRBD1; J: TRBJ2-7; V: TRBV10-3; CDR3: CATRPDIGTGGYEQYF; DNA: TGTGCCACCCGTCCCGACATCGGGACAGGGGGCTACGAGCAGTACTTC
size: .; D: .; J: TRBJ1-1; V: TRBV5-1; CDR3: CASSFSGVQTEAFF; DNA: TGCGCCAGCAGCTTCTCAGGGGTGCAAACTGAAGCTTTCTTT
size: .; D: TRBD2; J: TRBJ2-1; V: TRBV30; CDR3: CAWRIPAGEVNEQFF; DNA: TGTGCCTGGAGAATCCCAGCGGGGGAGGTGAATGAGCAGTTCTTC
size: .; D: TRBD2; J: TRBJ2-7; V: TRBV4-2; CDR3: CASSQDGLAGGYEQYF; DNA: TGTGCCAGCAGCCAAGATGGACTAGCGGGGGGGTACGAGCAGTACTTC
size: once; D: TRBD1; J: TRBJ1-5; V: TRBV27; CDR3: CASRQDREMAQHF; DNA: TGTGCCAGCAGACAAGACAGGGAGATGGCCCAGCATTTT
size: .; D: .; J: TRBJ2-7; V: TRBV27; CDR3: CASSFQGSYEQYF; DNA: TGTGCCAGCAGTTTCCAGGGATCCTACGAGCAGTACTTC
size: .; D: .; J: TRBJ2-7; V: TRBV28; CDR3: CASSLADSDEQYF; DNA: TGTGCCAGCAGTTTGGCCGACAGTGACGAGCAGTACTTC
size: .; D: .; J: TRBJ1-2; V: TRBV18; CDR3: CASSPGGPWGYTF; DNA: TGTGCCAGCTCACCAGGAGGCCCCTGGGGCTACACCTTC
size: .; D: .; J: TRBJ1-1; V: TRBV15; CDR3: CATSRDQGPTEAFF; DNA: TGTGCCACCAGCAGAGATCAGGGTCCCACTGAAGCTTTCTTT
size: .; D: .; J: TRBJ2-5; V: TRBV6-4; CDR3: CAGAPQETQYF; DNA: TGTGCCGGGGCCCCACAAGAGACCCAGTACTTC
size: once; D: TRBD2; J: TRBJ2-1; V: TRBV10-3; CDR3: CASGGADYNEQFF; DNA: TGTGCCAGCGGGGGGGCCGACTACAATGAGCAGTTCTTC
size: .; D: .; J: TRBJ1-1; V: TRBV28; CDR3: CASSLSGGEAFF; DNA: TGTGCCAGCAGTTTATCCGGCGGTGAAGCTTTCTTT
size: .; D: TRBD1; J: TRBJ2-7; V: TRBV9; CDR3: CASSAVTGSLDEQYF; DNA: TGTGCCAGCAGCGCTGTGACAGGGAGTCTCGACGAGCAGTACTTC
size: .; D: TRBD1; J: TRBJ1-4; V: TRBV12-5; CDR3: CASGSTGGVLEKLFF; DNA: TGTGCTAGTGGTTCTACAGGGGGCGTTCTTGAAAAACTGTTTTTT
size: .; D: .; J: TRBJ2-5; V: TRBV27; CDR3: CASSLGPGGTQYF; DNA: TGTGCCAGCAGTTTAGGCCCAGGAGGGACCCAGTACTTC
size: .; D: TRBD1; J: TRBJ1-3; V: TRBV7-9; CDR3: CATQGQGASGNTIYF; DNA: TGTGCCACCCAAGGACAGGGAGCGTCTGGAAACACCATATATTTT
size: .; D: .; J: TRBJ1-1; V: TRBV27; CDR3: CASSNPRGTEAFF; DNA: TGTGCCAGCAGCAACCCCAGGGGAACTGAAGCTTTCTTT
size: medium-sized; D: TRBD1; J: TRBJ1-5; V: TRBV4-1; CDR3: CASSQGPGQGQQPQHF; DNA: TGCGCCAGCAGCCAAGGTCCAGGACAGGGCCAGCAGCCCCAGCATTTT
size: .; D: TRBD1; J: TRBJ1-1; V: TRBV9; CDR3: CASRPSDRGHEAFF; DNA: TGTGCCAGCAGACCTTCCGACAGGGGTCATGAAGCTTTCTTT